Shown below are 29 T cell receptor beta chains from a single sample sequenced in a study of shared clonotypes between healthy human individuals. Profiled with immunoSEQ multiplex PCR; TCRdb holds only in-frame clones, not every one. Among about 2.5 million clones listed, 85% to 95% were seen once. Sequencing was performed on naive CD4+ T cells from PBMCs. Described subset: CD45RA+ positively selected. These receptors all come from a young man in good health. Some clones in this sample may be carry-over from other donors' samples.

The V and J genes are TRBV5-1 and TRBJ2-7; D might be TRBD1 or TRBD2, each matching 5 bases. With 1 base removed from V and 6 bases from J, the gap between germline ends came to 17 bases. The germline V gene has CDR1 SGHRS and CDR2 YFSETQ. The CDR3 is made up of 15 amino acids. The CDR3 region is CASSLIPGTASEQYF. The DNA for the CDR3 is TGCGCCAGCAGCTTGATCCCCGGGACGGCCTCCGAGCAGTACTTC.

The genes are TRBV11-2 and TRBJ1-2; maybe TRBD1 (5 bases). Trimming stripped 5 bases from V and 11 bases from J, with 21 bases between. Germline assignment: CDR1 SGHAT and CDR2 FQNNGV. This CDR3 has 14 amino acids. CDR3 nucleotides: TGTGCCAGCAGCCTAGGGGCGGCAGGCGACATTTACACCTTC. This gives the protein CASSLGAAGDIYTF. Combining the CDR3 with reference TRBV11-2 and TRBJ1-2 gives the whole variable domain EAGVAQSPRYKIIEKRQSVAFWCNPISGHATLYWYQQILGQGPKLLIQFQNNGVVDDSQLPKDRFSAERLKGVDSTLKIQPAKLEDSAVYLCASSLGAAGDIYTFGSGTRLTVV.

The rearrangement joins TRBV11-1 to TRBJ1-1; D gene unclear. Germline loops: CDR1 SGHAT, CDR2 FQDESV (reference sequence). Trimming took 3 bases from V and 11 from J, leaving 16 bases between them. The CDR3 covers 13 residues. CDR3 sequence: CASSFSIERAAFF. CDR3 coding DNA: TGTGCCAGCAGCTTCTCCATCGAGAGGGCGGCTTTCTTT.

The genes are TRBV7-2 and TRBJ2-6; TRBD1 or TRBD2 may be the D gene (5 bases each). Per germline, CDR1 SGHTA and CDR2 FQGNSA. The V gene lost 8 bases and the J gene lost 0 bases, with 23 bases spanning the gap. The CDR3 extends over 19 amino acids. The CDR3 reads CASPPKGSRPISGANVLTF. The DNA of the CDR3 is TGTGCCAGCCCTCCGAAGGGGAGCAGACCGATCTCTGGGGCCAACGTCCTGACTTTC.

Here the CDR3 DNA reads TGTGCCAGCGGGGAACAGGGACTAAATCAGCCCCAGCATTTT. This translates into CASGEQGLNQPQHF. The chain employs TRBV27 and TRBJ1-5, with a weak D call TRBD1 (6 bases). Germline lookup yields CDR1 MNHEY and CDR2 SMNVEV (reference sequence). The CDR3 is 14 residues long. V lost 8 bases to trimming and J lost 4 bases, with 15 bases between them.

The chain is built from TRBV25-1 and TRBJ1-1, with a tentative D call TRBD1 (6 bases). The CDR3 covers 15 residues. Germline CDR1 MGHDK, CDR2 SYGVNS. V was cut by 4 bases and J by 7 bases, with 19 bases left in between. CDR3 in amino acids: CASSASSGTTIEAFF. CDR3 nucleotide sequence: TGTGCCAGCAGTGCCTCATCCGGGACAACGATTGAAGCTTTCTTT.

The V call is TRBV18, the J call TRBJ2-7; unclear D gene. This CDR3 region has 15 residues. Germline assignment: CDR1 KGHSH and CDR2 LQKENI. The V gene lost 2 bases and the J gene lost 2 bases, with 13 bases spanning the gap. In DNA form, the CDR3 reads TGTGCCAGCTCACCAAACTCGGCTAGTACCTACGAGCAGTACTTC. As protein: CASSPNSASTYEQYF. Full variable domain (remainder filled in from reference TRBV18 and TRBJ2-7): NAGVMQNPRHLVRRRGQEARLRCSPMKGHSHVYWYRQLPEEGLKFMVYLQKENIIDESGMPKERFSAEFPKEGPSILRIQQVVRGDSAAYFCASSPNSASTYEQYFGPGTRLTVT.

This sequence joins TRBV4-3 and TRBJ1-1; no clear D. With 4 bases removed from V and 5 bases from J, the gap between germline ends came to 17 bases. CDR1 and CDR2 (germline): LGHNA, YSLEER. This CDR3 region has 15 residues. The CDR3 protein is CASSREAGSKTEAFF. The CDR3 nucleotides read TGCGCCAGCAGCCGAGAGGCGGGTTCCAAGACTGAAGCTTTCTTT.

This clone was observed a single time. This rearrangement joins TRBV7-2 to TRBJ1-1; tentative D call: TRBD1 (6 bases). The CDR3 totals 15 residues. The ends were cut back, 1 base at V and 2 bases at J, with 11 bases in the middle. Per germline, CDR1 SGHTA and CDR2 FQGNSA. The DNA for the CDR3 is TGTGCCAGCAGCTTAGGGCAGGGGCCCAACACTGAAGCTTTCTTT. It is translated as CASSLGQGPNTEAFF.

The chain's CDR3 is CASSWGLAGGSSYNEQFF. CDR3 coding DNA: TGTGCCAGCAGCTGGGGACTAGCGGGAGGGAGCTCCTACAATGAGCAGTTCTTC. This chain links TRBV7-7 with TRBJ2-1; TRBD2 agrees at 16 bases. Germline trimming cut 4 bases from V and 0 bases from J; bases unmatched to any gene: 3. This CDR3 has 18 residues. Per germline, CDR1 SSHAT and CDR2 FNYEAQ (reference sequence).

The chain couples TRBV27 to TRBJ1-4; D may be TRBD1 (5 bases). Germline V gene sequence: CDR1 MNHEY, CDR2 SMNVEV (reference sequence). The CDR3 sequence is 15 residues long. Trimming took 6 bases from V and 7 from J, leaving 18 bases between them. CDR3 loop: CASSHNQGAGEKLFF. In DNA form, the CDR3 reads TGTGCCAGCAGCCATAACCAGGGAGCTGGTGAAAAACTGTTTTTT. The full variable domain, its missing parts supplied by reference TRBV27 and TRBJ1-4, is EAQVTQNPRYLITVTGKKLTVTCSQNMNHEYMSWYRQDPGLGLRQIYYSMNVEVTDKGDVPEGYKVSRKEKRNFPLILESPSPNQTSLYFCASSHNQGAGEKLFFGSGTQLSVL.

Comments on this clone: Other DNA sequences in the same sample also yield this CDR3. CDR3 coding DNA: TGTGCCAGTTCGGACAGGCCTAACACTGAAGCTTTCTTT. This codes for CASSDRPNTEAFF. J is TRBJ1-1 and V is TRBV19; the match to TRBD1 covers 7 bases. Germline loops: CDR1 LNHDA, CDR2 SQIVND (reference sequence). This CDR3 has 13 residues. Unmatched junction bases numbered 5, after V lost 8 bases and J lost 2 bases.

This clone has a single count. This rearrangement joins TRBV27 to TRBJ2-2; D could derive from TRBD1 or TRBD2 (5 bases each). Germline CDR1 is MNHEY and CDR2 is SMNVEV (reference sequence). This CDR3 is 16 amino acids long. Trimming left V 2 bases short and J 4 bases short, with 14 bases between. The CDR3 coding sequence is TGTGCCAGCAGTTTAGGATCCCTCGGGGCCACCGGGGAGCTGTTTTTT. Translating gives CASSLGSLGATGELFF.

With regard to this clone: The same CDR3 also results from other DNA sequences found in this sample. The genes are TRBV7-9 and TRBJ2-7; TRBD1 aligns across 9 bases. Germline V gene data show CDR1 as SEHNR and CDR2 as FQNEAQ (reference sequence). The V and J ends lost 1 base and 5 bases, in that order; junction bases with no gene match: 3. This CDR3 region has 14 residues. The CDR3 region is CASSLGTGANEQYF. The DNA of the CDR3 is TGTGCCAGCAGCTTAGGGACAGGGGCCAACGAGCAGTACTTC. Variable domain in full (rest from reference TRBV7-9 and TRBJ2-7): DTGVSQNPRHKITKRGQNVTFRCDPISEHNRLYWYRQTLGQGPEFLTYFQNEAQLEKSRLLSDRFSAERPKGSFSTLEIQRTEQGDSAMYLCASSLGTGANEQYFGPGTRLTVT.

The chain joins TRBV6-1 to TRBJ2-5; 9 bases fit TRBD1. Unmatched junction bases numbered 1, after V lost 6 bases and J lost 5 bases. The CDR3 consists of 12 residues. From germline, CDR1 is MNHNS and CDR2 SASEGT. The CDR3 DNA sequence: TGTGCCAGCAGCGACAGGGGGGAGACCCAGTACTTC. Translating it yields CASSDRGETQYF.

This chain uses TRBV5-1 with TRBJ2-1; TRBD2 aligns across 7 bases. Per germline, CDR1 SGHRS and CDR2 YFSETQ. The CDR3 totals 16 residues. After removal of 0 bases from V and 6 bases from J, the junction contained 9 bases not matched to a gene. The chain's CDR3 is CASSLAAGRVVNEQFF. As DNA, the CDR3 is TGCGCCAGCAGCTTGGCGGCAGGGAGGGTGGTCAATGAGCAGTTCTTC.

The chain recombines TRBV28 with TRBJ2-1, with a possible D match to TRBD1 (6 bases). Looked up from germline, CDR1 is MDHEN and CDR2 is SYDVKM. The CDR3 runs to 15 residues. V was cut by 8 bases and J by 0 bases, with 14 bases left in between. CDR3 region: CASRAGASSYNEQFF. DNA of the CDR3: TGTGCCAGCCGAGCAGGGGCCAGCTCCTACAATGAGCAGTTCTTC.

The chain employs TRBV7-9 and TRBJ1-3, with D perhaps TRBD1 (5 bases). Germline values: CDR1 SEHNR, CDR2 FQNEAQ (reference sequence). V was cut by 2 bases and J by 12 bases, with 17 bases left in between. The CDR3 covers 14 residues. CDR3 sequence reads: CASSLKGRAGVIYF. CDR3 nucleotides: TGTGCCAGCAGCTTAAAGGGGCGGGCCGGGGTCATATATTTT.

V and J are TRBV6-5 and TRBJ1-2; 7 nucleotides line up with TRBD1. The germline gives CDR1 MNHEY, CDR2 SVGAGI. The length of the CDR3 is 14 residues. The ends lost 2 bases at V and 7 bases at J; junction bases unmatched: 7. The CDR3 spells CASSYQAGGGGYTF. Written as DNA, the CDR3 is TGTGCCAGCAGTTACCAGGCAGGGGGTGGTGGCTACACCTTC.

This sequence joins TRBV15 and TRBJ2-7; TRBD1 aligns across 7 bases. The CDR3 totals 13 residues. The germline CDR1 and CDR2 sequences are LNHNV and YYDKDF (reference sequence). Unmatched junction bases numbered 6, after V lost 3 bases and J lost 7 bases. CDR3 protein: CATSSEQGLEQYF. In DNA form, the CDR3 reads TGTGCCACCAGCAGTGAACAGGGGTTAGAGCAGTACTTC.

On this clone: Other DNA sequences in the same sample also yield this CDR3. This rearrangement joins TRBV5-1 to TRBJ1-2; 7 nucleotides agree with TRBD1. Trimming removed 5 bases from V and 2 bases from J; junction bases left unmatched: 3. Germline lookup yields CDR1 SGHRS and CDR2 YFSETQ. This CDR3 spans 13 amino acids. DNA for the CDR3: TGCGCCAGCAGGGAGACAGGGAACTATGGCTACACCTTC. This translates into CASRETGNYGYTF.

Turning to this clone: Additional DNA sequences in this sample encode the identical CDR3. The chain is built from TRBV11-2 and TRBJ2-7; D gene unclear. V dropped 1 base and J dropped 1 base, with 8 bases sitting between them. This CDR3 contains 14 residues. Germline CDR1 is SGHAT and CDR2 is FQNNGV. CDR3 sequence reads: CASSLGLLSYEQYF. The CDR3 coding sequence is TGTGCCAGCAGCTTAGGGCTCCTGTCCTACGAGCAGTACTTC.

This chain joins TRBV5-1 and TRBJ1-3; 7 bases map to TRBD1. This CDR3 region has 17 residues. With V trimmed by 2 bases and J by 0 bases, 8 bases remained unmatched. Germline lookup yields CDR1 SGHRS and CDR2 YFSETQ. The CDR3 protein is CASSLSGTANSGNTIYF. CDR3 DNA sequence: TGCGCCAGCAGCTTATCCGGGACAGCCAACTCTGGAAACACCATATATTTT.

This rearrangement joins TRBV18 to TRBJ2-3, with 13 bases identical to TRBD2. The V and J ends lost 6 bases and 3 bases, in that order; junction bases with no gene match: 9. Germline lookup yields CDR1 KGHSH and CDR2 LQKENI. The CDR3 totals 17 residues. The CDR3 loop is CASSLGLAGVSTDTQYF. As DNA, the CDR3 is TGTGCCAGCTCCCTCGGACTAGCGGGAGTTAGTACAGATACGCAGTATTTT.

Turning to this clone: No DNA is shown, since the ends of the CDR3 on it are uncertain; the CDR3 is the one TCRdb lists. The CDR3 is CASSSSARSPADTQYF. The rearrangement joins TRBV6-6 to TRBJ2-3. Per germline, CDR1 MNHNY and CDR2 SVGAGI (reference sequence). 16 amino acids form the CDR3, both terminal residues included.

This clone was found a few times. CDR3 loop: CSVEEVANQPQHF. CDR3 nucleotides: TGCAGCGTTGAAGAGGTTGCTAATCAGCCCCAGCATTTT. This chain uses TRBV29-1 with TRBJ1-5; D is ambiguous. CDR3 length: 13 amino acids. V lost 0 bases and J 4 bases, leaving 7 bases between the germline ends. The V gene's germline CDR1 is SQVTM and CDR2 ANQGSEA.

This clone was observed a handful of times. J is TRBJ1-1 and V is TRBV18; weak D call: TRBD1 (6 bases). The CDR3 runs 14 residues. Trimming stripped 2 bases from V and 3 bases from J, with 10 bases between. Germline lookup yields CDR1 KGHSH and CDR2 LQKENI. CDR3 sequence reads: CASSPDRTYTEAFF. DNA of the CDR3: TGTGCCAGCTCACCAGACAGGACCTACACTGAAGCTTTCTTT.

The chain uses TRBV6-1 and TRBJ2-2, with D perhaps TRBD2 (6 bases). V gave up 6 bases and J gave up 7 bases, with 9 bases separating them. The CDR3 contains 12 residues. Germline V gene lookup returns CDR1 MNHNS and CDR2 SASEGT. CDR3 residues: CASSRENGELFF. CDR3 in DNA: TGTGCCAGCAGCCGGGAGAACGGGGAGCTGTTTTTT.

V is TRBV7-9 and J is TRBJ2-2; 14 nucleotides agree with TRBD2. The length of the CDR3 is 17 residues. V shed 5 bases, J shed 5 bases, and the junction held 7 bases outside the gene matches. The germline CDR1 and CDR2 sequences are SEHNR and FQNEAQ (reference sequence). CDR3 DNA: TGTGCCAGCAGCCTGGGACTAGCGGGAGTATTTACCGGGGAGCTGTTTTTT. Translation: CASSLGLAGVFTGELFF.